The 21 T cell receptor beta chains in this list originate from one sample, sequenced in a study of T cell repertoires in cytomegalovirus infection. MiXCR, applied by TCRdb to the reads, yields one record per CDR3 protein. The table includes roughly 200,000 distinct CDR3 sequences, less than 9.5% detected once. Sequences were obtained from PBMCs. The receptors here all came from a human donor in good health (CMV status not recorded). Some clones in this sample may be carry-over from other donors' samples.

This chain uses TRBV28 with TRBJ1-5; 8 bases fit TRBD1. The V segment lost 6 bases and the J segment 7 bases; nucleotides outside the gene matches: 5. This CDR3 has 13 amino acids. CDR1 is MDHEN, CDR2 SYDVKM, per germline. CDR3 loop: CASSDRGRQPQHF. The CDR3 region has the DNA TGTGCCAGCAGCGACAGGGGTAGGCAGCCCCAGCATTTT.

There are many counts of this clonotype. This rearrangement joins TRBV7-9 to TRBJ1-1; D is perhaps TRBD1 (6 bases). V gave up 5 bases and J gave up 3 bases, with 16 bases separating them. There are 15 residues in the CDR3. CDR1 and CDR2 from the germline V gene are SEHNR and FQNEAQ (reference sequence). The chain's CDR3 is CASSPRQALDTEAFF. DNA for the CDR3: TGTGCCAGCAGCCCCCGACAGGCCTTGGACACTGAAGCTTTCTTT.

This chain links TRBV7-6 with TRBJ1-1; no clear D. The V end was cut by 3 bases, the J end by 6 bases, with 11 bases between. The CDR3 is 13 amino acids. In germline, CDR1 is SGHVS, CDR2 FNYEAQ. The DNA for the CDR3 is TGTGCCAGCAGCTTGTACGGAAACCCTGAAGCTTTCTTT. Translating it yields CASSLYGNPEAFF.

This clonotype was recorded at least ten times. This chain connects TRBV7-9 to TRBJ1-5, with D perhaps matching TRBD1 (6 bases). V lost 5 bases to trimming and J lost 4 bases, with 15 bases between them. Per germline, CDR1 SEHNR and CDR2 FQNEAQ (reference sequence). The CDR3 contains 15 residues. CDR3 loop: CASSQSGELNQPQHF. CDR3 sequence (DNA): TGTGCCAGCAGCCAATCAGGGGAGTTGAATCAGCCCCAGCATTTT.

The V and J genes are TRBV18 and TRBJ2-1; 11 bases line up with TRBD2. This CDR3 is built from 18 residues. V shed 1 base, J shed 5 bases, and the junction held 10 bases outside the gene matches. CDR1 KGHSH and CDR2 LQKENI come from the germline V gene. As DNA, the CDR3 is TGTGCCAGCTCACCACGGCGGCCGGGACTAGCGGAGGACAATGAGCAGTTCTTC. Residues: CASSPRRPGLAEDNEQFF.

This clonotype was recorded at least ten times. This chain connects TRBV20-1 to TRBJ2-7; 11 bases align to TRBD2. Germline CDR1 is DFQATT and CDR2 is SNEGSKA (reference sequence). This CDR3 is 16 amino acids long. The trim removed 3 bases at V and 2 bases at J, leaving 9 bases unmatched. CDR3 nucleotide sequence: TGCAGTGCTAGCCCCGCCTCTAGCGGGGGGCCCTACGAGCAGTACTTC. It encodes CSASPASSGGPYEQYF.

This chain joins TRBV28 and TRBJ2-1, with TRBD2 matching over 10 bases. The CDR3 covers 17 residues. The junction had 13 bases not matched to a gene; V was cut back by 6 bases and J by 5 bases. The germline V gene has CDR1 MDHEN and CDR2 SYDVKM. CDR3 DNA sequence: TGTGCCAGCAGATCTACTGTCCTAGCGGGGGTAAACAATGAGCAGTTCTTC. Amino acid sequence: CASRSTVLAGVNNEQFF.

The rearrangement joins TRBV27 to TRBJ1-2; D is ambiguous. Deletions cut 0 bases from V and 5 bases from J, with 13 bases between. The length of the CDR3 is 15 residues. Germline loops: CDR1 MNHEY, CDR2 SMNVEV (reference sequence). The DNA for the CDR3 is TGTGCCAGCAGTTTATCGGGAGGTTCAGGTTATGGCTACACCTTC. It encodes CASSLSGGSGYGYTF.

About this clonotype itself: Germline is not matched at one junction end, which may reflect a read error. The V gene is TRBV7-2, the J gene TRBJ2-5; 10 bases line up with TRBD1. Per the germline V gene, CDR1 is SGHTA and CDR2 is FQGNSA. This CDR3 is built from 16 residues. CDR3 nucleotide sequence: TGTGCCAGCACGTCCCGGACAGGGGGGAGGCACGAGACCCAGTCCTTC. Residues: CASTSRTGGRHETQSF.

This clonotype was seen at least ten times. V gene TRBV7-2 combines with J gene TRBJ2-3, with 13 nucleotides matching TRBD2. Germline-derived CDR1 and CDR2 are SGHTA and FQGNSA. This CDR3 has 16 amino acids. With V trimmed by 3 bases and J by 4 bases, 4 bases remained unmatched. The CDR3 spells CASSLELAGGPDTQYF. CDR3 sequence (DNA): TGTGCCAGCAGCTTGGAACTAGCGGGAGGGCCAGATACGCAGTATTTT. The entire variable domain, with the rest obtained from reference TRBV7-2 and TRBJ2-3, is as follows: GAGVSQSPSNKVTEKGKDVELRCDPISGHTALYWYRQSLGQGLEFLIYFQGNSAPDKSGLPSDRFSAERTGGSVSTLTIQRTQQEDSAVYLCASSLELAGGPDTQYFGPGTRLTVL.

There are many counts of this clonotype. The chain joins TRBV10-3 to TRBJ2-7, with 8 nucleotides matching TRBD1. The CDR3 has 13 amino acids. Trimming took 6 bases from V and 7 from J; bases not matched to a gene: 8. CDR1 ENHRY and CDR2 SYGVKD come from the germline V gene. CDR3 region: CAIRTGGPREQYF. The DNA of the CDR3 is TGTGCCATCAGAACAGGGGGACCCCGGGAGCAGTACTTC.

This clonotype has ten or more counts. V gene TRBV7-4 combines with J gene TRBJ2-2; D is ambiguous. Deletions cut 5 bases from V and 6 bases from J, with 7 bases between. Germline V gene sequence: CDR1 SGHVT, CDR2 SQSDAQ. CDR3 size: 12 residues. The CDR3 DNA is TGTGCCAGCAGCCACACTCCCGGGGAGCTGTTTTTT. This translates into CASSHTPGELFF.

This clonotype was found many times. J is TRBJ1-2 and V is TRBV7-2; tentative D call: TRBD1 (5 bases). The CDR3 loop spans 16 amino acids. Between the trimmed V and J ends, which lost 1 base and 0 bases, there was a span of 12 bases. Germline V CDR1 and CDR2: SGHTA, FQGNSA. Here the CDR3 reads CASSLDYGTANYGYTF. The DNA for the CDR3 is TGTGCCAGCAGCTTAGACTACGGGACTGCTAACTATGGCTACACCTTC.

Only a few counts were recorded for this clonotype. The chain uses TRBV7-2 and TRBJ1-2; 9 bases fit TRBD1. This CDR3 is built from 18 residues. The germline gives CDR1 SGHTA, CDR2 FQGNSA. The V gene end was trimmed by 3 bases and the J gene end by 5 bases; junction bases not matched to a gene: 16. The CDR3 DNA is TGTGCCAGCAGCTTGGGTGGTCTTACAGGGGGCGGATCTTATGGCTACACCTTC. The encoded protein is CASSLGGLTGGGSYGYTF. Combining the CDR3 with reference TRBV7-2 and TRBJ1-2 gives the whole variable domain GAGVSQSPSNKVTEKGKDVELRCDPISGHTALYWYRQSLGQGLEFLIYFQGNSAPDKSGLPSDRFSAERTGGSVSTLTIQRTQQEDSAVYLCASSLGGLTGGGSYGYTFGSGTRLTVV.

In its sample, this clonotype was seen a few times. The chain links TRBV20-1 to TRBJ2-7; no definite D call. This CDR3 is 12 amino acids long. Germline V gene sequence: CDR1 DFQATT, CDR2 SNEGSKA (reference sequence). Between the trimmed V and J ends, which lost 0 bases and 4 bases, there was a span of 7 bases. The CDR3 region is CSARDPGYEQYF. The DNA of the CDR3 is TGCAGTGCTAGAGATCCGGGTTACGAGCAGTACTTC.

The chain recombines TRBV20-1 with TRBJ2-7; TRBD1 or TRBD2 may be the D gene (5 bases each). This CDR3 is 13 amino acids long. Between the trimmed V and J ends, which lost 3 bases and 0 bases, there was a span of 9 bases. Germline CDR1 is DFQATT and CDR2 is SNEGSKA (reference sequence). This CDR3 is CSARSGSSYEQYF. The CDR3 nucleotides read TGCAGTGCTAGGTCAGGGAGCTCCTACGAGCAGTACTTC.

This clonotype was counted many times. This chain joins TRBV7-2 and TRBJ2-1; D is uncertain. The CDR3 has 15 residues. Per the germline V gene, CDR1 is SGHTA and CDR2 is FQGNSA. V was trimmed by 2 bases and J by 1 base, leaving 9 bases between them. In DNA form, the CDR3 reads TGTGCCAGCAGCTTACCGGCGTCGTCCTACAATGAGCAGTTCTTC. It codes for CASSLPASSYNEQFF.

The sample holds many counts of this clonotype. In DNA form, the CDR3 reads TGCAGTGCGGAATGGAGGGCCTCCACAGATACGCAGTATTTT. Protein sequence: CSAEWRASTDTQYF. The chain carries TRBV20-1 and TRBJ2-3; weak D call: TRBD2 (6 bases). Germline assignment: CDR1 DFQATT and CDR2 SNEGSKA (reference sequence). The V and J ends lost 6 bases and 2 bases respectively, with 15 bases between them. The CDR3 consists of 14 residues.

This clonotype was seen many times. The rearrangement joins TRBV7-2 to TRBJ1-1; D is unresolved. Germline V gene sequence: CDR1 SGHTA, CDR2 FQGNSA. There are 16 residues in the CDR3. Trimming left V 4 bases short and J 2 bases short, with 17 bases between. The chain's CDR3 is CASSSVRFSDNTEAFF. Written as DNA, the CDR3 is TGTGCCAGCAGCTCCGTAAGGTTCTCAGATAACACTGAAGCTTTCTTT.

This clonotype was seen at least ten times. The chain links TRBV12-3 or TRBV12-4 to TRBJ1-1, with TRBD1 identical over 9 bases. V was clipped by 5 bases and J by 1 base; unmatched bases: 5. The CDR3 has 15 residues. The CDR3 DNA sequence: TGTGCCAGCAGTCCAGGGACAGGGCGGAACACTGAAGCTTTCTTT. Translating gives CASSPGTGRNTEAFF.

At least ten counts were recorded for this clonotype. The chain couples TRBV7-2 to TRBJ1-1; no definite D call. CDR3 length: 13 residues. The V gene's germline CDR1 is SGHTA and CDR2 FQGNSA. Trimming shortened V by 1 base and J by 1 base, and 4 bases separated the two germline ends. CDR3 nucleotides: TGTGCCAGCAGCTTAGTGACGAACACTGAAGCTTTCTTT. Its protein product is CASSLVTNTEAFF. The full variable domain, completed using reference TRBV7-2 and TRBJ1-1, is GAGVSQSPSNKVTEKGKDVELRCDPISGHTALYWYRQSLGQGLEFLIYFQGNSAPDKSGLPSDRFSAERTGGSVSTLTIQRTQQEDSAVYLCASSLVTNTEAFFGQGTRLTVV.